Included here is one T cell receptor beta chain sequence, with context. The specificity of this receptor is unknown. The input lacks base qualities; no much larger clone sits a single base away. V is clipped by 2 bases and J by 6 bases, and the sequence between their germline boundaries is 13 bases long. CDR1 LGHNA and CDR2 YNFKEQ were looked up in the germline V gene. The CDR3 sequence holds 14 residues, the cysteine and phenylalanine included. Only the CDR3 region is kept as DNA, spanning 42 bases read in frame from base 1. The source of the sample is a study of early stage breast cancer tumors (dated by TCRdb to the late 2010s). Regarding the research as a whole: Of the approximately 15 invasive breast tumors, around twelve were found to be estrogen receptor-positive, progesterone receptor-positive and HER2-negative. Across all samples, 2,651,842 templates representing 1,097,674 unique clonotypes were detected. Most of the 12 ER+/PR+/HER2- tumors were invasive ductal carcinomas, while the other four were invasive lobular carcinomas. The average read coverage per sample was about 10-fold.

The study profiled bulk TCR beta-chain repertoires in matched peripheral blood, tumor and adjacent normal breast tissue taken from approximately 15 patients with early-stage breast cancer. Before surgery, 5-10 mL of whole blood was collected into EDTA tubes and then processed within 2 hours. Ficoll-Paque centrifugation in SepMate-50 tubes was used to isolate peripheral blood mononuclear cells. PBMCs were cryopreserved in aliquots of roughly 2 to 4.5 million cells in 90% FBS with around 10% DMSO and kept in liquid nitrogen. The Qiagen AllPrep DNA/RNA Mini kit was used for genomic DNA extraction. Two independent genomic DNA replicates were amplified for each sample, with around 0.5 ug used for blood and around 1.5 ug for tumor or normal breast. Following the manufacturer's instructions, the ImmunoSeq Intro kit was used to carry out TCRB sequencing on genomic DNA. The multiplex PCR ran for about 31 cycles using proprietary primers and spike-in control sequences for absolute quantification. Single-end 150-bp reads were used to sequence an 87-bp fragment covering the CDR3 and the flanking V and J genes. Each lane of an Illumina MiSeq running version 3.0 chemistry carried seven multiplexed samples, with two replicates apiece. From the authors' description of their analysis: Raw data were processed with the vendor's proprietary pipeline, and both replicates were merged into a single result per sample. Productive rearrangements sharing the V-gene family, CDR3 amino acid sequence and J-gene segment were defined as clonotypes. Clonality was computed as 1 minus the normalized Shannon entropy (Pielou evenness) of TCRB abundances. T cell density was estimated as total templates divided by the number of input cells, with the number of input cells inferred from the DNA input amount. Total repertoire diversity and clonality were estimated with Recon using default parameters. Clonotypes with over 0.1% abundance in tumor and at least 32-fold higher abundance in tumor than in normal breast were defined as tumor-enriched. Drawn from immuneACCESS, this table holds only the in-frame rearrangements with V and J called that TCRdb kept. Clones are partly lost; checked studies trace under half to an unresolved V gene and leave the rest unexplained. That table furnishes V, J and clone size, whereas the DNA furnished D and trimming. The sample table shows tens of thousands of clones, and roughly 77% are seen once. About 4.7% of the sample comes from the top ten.

Results the study describes overall, beyond this receptor: Analysis by tumor subtype was prevented by the small cohort size. Bulk genomic DNA sequencing of unsorted cells missed chain pairing and functional markers such as CD4, CD8 and FOXP3. Repertoires from blood and normal breast were more alike than repertoires from blood and tumor, and in about 90% of the 16 patients, comparing each tissue with blood separated tumor from normal. Compared with adjacent normal breast tissue, tumors had about 2.5-fold higher T cell density and higher clonality. Enriched TCRB sequences shared across patients were found to be mostly commonly generated sequences that were unlikely to play an important role in the tumor microenvironment.

The origin of this receptor is a person aged 35-49 years with breast cancer. Specimen: blood. The chain is assembled from TRBV4-2 and TRBJ1-1, with a tentative D gene TRBD1 over 5 matching bases. The nucleotide sequence is given as TGTGCCAGCAGCCAATTTTTGGGGCAGGCTGAAGCTTTCTTT. This is translated as CASSQFLGQAEAFF.